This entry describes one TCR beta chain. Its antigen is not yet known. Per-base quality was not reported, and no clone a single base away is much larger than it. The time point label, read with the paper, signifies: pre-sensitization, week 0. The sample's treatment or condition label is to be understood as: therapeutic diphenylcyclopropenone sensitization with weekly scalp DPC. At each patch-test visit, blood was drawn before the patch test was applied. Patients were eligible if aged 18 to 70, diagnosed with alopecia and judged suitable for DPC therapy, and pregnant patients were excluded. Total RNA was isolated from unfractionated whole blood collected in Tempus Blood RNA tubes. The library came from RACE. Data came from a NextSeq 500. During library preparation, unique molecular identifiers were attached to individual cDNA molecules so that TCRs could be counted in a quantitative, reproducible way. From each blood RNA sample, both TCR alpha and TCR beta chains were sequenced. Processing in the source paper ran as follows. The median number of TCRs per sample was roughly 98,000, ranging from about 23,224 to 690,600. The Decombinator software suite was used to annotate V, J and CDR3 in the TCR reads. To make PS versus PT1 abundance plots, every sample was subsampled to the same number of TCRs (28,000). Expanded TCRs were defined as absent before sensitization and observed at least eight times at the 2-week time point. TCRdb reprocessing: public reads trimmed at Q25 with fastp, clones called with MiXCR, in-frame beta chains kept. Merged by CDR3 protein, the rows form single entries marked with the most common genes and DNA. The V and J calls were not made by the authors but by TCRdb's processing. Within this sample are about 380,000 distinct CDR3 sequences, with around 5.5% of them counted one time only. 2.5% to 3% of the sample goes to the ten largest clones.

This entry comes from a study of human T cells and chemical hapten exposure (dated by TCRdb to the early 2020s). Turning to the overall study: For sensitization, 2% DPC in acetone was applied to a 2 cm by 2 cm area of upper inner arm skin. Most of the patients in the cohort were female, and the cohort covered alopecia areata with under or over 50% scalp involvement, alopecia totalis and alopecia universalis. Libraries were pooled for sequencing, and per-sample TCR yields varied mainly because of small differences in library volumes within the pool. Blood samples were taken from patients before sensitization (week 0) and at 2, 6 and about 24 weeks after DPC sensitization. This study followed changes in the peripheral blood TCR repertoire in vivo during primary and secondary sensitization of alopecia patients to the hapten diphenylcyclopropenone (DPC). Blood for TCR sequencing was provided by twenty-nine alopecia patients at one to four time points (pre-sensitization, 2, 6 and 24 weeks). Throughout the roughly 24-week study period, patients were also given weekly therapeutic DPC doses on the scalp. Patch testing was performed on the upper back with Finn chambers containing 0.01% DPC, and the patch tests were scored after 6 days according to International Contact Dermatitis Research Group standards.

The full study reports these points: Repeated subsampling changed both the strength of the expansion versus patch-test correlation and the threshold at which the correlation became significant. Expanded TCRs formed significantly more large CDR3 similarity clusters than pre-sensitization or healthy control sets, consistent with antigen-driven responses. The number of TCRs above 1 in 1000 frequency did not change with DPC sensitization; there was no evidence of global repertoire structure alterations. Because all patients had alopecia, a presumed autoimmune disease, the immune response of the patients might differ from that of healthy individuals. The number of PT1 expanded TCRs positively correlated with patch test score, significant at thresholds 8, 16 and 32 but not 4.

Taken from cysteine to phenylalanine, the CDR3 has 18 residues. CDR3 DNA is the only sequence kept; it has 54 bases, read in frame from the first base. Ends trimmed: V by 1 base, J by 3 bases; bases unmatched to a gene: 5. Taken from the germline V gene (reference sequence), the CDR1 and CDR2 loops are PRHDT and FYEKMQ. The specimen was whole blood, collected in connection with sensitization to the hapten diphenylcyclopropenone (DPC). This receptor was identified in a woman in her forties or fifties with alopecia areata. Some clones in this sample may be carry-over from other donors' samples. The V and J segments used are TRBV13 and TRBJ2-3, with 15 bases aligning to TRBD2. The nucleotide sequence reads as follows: TGTGCCAGCAGCTTAGAAGGACTAGCGGGGGGGCGGACAGATACGCAGTATTTT. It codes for CASSLEGLAGGRTDTQYF. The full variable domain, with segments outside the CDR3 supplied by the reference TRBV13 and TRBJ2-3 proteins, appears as AAGVIQSPRHLIKEKRETATLKCYPIPRHDTVYWYQQGPGQDPQFLISFYEKMQSDKGSIPDRFSAQQFSDYHSELNMSSLELGDSALYFCASSLEGLAGGRTDTQYFGPGTRLTVL.